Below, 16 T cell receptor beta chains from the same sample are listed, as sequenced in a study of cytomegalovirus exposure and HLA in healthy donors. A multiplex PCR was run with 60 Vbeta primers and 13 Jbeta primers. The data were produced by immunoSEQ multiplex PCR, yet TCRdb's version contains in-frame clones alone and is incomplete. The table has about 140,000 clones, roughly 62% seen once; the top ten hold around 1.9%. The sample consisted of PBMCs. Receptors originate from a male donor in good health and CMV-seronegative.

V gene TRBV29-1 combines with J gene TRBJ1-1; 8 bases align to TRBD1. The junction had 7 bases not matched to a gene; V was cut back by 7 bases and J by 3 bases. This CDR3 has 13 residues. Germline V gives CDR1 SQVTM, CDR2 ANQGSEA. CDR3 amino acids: CSGREQGDTEAFF. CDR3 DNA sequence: TGCAGCGGGAGGGAACAGGGGGACACTGAAGCTTTCTTT.

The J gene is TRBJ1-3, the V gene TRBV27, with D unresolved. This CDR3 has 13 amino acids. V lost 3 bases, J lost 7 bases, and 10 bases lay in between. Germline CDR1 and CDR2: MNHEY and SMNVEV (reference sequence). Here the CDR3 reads CASSFMGGNTIYF. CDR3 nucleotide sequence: TGTGCCAGCAGTTTTATGGGAGGGAACACCATATATTTT.

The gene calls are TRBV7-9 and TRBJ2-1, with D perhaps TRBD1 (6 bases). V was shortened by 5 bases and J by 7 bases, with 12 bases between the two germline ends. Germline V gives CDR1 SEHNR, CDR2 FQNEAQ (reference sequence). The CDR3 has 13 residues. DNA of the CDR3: TGTGCCAGCAGCGTACTCACAGGGAATGAGCAGTTCTTC. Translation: CASSVLTGNEQFF.

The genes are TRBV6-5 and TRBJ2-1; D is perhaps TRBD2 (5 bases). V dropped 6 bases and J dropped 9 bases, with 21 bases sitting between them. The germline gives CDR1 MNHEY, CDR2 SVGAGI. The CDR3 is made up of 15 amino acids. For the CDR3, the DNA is TGTGCCAGCAGGACAACCGGGGAAGGGTCGAGTGAGCAGTTCTTC. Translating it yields CASRTTGEGSSEQFF.

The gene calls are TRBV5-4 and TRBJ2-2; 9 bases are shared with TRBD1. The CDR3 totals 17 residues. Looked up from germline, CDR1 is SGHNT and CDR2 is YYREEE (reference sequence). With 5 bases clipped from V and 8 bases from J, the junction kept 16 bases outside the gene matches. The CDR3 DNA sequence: TGTGCCAGCAGTTTGCCCCCGGGACAGGGAACCCGAGGGGAGCTGTTTTTT. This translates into CASSLPPGQGTRGELFF.

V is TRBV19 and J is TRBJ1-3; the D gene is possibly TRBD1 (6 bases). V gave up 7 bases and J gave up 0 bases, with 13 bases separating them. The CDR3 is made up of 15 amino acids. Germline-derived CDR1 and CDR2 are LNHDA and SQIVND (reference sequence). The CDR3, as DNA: TGTGCCAGTATCGCCGGGGGGGCCTCTGGAAACACCATATATTTT. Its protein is CASIAGGASGNTIYF.

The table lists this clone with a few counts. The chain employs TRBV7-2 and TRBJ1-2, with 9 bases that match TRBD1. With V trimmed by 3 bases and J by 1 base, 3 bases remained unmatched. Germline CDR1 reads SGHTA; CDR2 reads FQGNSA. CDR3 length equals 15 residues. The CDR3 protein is CASSFTGGDNYGYTF. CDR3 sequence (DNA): TGTGCCAGCAGCTTTACAGGGGGCGATAACTATGGCTACACCTTC.

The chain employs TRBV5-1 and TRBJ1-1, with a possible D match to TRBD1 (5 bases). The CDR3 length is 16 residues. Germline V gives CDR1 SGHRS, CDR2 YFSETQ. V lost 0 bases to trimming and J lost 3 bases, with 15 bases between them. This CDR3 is CASSLVGMGGDTEAFF. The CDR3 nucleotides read TGCGCCAGCAGCTTGGTAGGGATGGGGGGGGACACTGAAGCTTTCTTT.

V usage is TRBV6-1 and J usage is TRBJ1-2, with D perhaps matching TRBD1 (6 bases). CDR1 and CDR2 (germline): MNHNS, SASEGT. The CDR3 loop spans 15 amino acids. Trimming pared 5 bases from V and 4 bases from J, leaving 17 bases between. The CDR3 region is CASSPRQDPLYGYTF. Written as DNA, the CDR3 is TGTGCCAGCAGTCCCCGACAGGACCCCCTCTATGGCTACACCTTC.

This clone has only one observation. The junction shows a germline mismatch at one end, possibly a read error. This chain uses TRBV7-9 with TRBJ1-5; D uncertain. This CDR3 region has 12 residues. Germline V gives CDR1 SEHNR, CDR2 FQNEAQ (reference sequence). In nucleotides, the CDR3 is TGTTCCAGCAGCTTAGCTAGTCAGCCCCAGCATTTT. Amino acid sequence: CSSSLASQPQHF.

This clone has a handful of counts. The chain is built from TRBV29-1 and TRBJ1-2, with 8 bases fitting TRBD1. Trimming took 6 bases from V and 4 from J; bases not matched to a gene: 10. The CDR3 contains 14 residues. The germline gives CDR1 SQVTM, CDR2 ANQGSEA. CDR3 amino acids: CSVMEKQGGYGYTF. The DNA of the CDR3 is TGCAGCGTCATGGAGAAACAGGGGGGCTATGGCTACACCTTC.

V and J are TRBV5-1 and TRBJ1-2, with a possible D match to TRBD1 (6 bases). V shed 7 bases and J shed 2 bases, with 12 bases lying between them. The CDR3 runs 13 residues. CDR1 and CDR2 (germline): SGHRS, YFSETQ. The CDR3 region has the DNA TGCGCCAGCGGCTACAGGGTAAACTATGGCTACACCTTC. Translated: CASGYRVNYGYTF.

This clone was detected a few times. CDR3 region: CASSPYGRSEAFF. CDR3 coding DNA: TGCGCCAGCAGCCCCTATGGCCGGAGTGAAGCTTTCTTT. This sequence joins TRBV5-1 and TRBJ1-1, with no clear D. V lost 4 bases and J lost 7, with 14 bases in between. The germline gives CDR1 SGHRS, CDR2 YFSETQ. CDR3 length equals 13 residues.

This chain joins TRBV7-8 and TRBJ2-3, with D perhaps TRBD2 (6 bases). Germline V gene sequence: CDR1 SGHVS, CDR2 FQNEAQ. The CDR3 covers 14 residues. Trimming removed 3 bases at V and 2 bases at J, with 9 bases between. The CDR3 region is CASSLGGATDTQYF. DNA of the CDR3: TGTGCCAGCAGCTTGGGGGGTGCCACAGATACGCAGTATTTT.

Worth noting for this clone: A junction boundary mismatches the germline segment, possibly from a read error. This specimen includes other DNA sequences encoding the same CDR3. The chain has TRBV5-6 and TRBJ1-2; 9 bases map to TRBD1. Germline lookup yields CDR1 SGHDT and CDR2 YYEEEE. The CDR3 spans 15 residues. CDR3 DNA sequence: TGTGCCAGCAGCTTGTTCGACAGGGGGGGCTATGGTTACACCTTC. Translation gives CASSLFDRGGYGYTF.

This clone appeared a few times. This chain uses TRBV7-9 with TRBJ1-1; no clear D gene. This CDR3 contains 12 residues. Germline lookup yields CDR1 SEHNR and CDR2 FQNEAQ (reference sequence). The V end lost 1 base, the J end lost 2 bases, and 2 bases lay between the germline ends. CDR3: CASSLVNTEAFF. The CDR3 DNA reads TGTGCCAGCAGCTTAGTAAACACTGAAGCTTTCTTT.